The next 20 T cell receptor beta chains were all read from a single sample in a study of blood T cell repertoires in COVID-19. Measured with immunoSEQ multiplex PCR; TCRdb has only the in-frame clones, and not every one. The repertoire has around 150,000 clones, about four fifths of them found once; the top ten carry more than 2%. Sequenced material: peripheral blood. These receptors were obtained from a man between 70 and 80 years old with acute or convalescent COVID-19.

Written as DNA, the CDR3 is TGTGCCAGCAGTTTATGGAAGCGCGGAAGGAGCTCCTACAATGAGCAGTTCTTC. It codes for CASSLWKRGRSSYNEQFF. The chain couples TRBV28 to TRBJ2-1, with D uncertain. CDR1 and CDR2 from the germline V gene are MDHEN and SYDVKM. The V end lost 0 bases, the J end lost 0 bases, and 15 bases lay between the germline ends. This CDR3 is 18 amino acids long.

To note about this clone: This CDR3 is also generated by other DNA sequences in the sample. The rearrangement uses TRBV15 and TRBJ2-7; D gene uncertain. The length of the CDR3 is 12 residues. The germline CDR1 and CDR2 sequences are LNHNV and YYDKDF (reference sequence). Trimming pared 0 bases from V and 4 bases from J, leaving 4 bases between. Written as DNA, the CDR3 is TGTGCCACCAGCAGAGATCTATACGAGCAGTACTTC. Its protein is CATSRDLYEQYF.

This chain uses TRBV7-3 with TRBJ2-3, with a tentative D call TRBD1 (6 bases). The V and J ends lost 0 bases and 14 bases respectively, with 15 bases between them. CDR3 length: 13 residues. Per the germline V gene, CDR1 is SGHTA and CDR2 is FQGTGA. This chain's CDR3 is CASSLTRQEPGYF. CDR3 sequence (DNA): TGTGCCAGCAGCTTAACGCGACAGGAGCCTGGGTATTTT.

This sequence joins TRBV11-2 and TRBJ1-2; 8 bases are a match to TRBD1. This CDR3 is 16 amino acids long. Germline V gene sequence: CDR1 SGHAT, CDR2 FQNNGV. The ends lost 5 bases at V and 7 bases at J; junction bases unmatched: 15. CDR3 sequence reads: CASSANRDRQRSGYTF. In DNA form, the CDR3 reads TGTGCCAGCAGCGCAAACAGGGACAGGCAGCGGTCTGGCTACACCTTC.

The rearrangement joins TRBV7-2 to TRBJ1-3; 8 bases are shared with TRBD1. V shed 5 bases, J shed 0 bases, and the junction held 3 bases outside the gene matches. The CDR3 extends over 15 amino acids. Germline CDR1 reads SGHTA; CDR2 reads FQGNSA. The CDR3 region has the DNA TGTGCCAGCAGCGATACAGGGGGCTCTGGAAACACCATATATTTT. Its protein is CASSDTGGSGNTIYF.

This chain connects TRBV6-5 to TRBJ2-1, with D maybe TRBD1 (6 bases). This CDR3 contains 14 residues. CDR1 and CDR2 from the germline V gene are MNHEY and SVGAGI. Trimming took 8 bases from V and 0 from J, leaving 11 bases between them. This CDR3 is CASYGQSSYNEQFF. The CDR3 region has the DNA TGTGCCAGCTACGGACAGAGCTCCTACAATGAGCAGTTCTTC.

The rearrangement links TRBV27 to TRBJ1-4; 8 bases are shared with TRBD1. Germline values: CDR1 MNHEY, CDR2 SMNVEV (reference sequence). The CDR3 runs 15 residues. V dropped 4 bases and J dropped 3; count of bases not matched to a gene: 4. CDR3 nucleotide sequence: TGTGCCAGCAGTTCCGCAGGGGGCCCTAATGAAAAACTGTTTTTT. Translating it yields CASSSAGGPNEKLFF.

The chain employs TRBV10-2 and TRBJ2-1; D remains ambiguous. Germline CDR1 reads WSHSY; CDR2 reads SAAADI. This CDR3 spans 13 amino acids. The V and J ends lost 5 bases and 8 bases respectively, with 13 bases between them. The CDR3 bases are TGCGCCAGCAGTTACCTACGTCCGGATGAGCAGTTCTTC. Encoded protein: CASSYLRPDEQFF.

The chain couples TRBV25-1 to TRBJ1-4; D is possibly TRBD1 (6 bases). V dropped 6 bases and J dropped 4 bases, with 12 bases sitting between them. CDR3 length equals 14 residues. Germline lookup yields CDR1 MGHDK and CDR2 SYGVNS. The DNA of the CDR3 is TGTGCCAGCAGCGCTCAGGGGCATAATGAAAAACTGTTTTTT. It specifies CASSAQGHNEKLFF.

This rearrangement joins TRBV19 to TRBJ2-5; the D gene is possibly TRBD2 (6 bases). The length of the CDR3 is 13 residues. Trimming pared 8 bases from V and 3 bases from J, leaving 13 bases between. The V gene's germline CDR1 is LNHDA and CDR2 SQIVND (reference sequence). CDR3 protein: CASRNGGEETQYF. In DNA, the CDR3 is TGTGCCAGTCGAAACGGCGGGGAAGAGACCCAGTACTTC.

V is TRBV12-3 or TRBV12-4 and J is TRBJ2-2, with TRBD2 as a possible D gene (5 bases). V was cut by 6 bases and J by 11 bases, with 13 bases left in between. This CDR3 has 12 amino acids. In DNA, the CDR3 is TGTGCCAGCAGGCAACCGCCGGGAGAGCTGTTTTTT. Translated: CASRQPPGELFF.

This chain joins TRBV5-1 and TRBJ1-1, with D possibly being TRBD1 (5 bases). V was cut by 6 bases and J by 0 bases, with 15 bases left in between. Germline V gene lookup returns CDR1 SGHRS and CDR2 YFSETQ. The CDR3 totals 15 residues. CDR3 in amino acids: CASTTSGGVNTEAFF. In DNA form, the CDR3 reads TGCGCCAGCACCACATCGGGGGGAGTGAACACTGAAGCTTTCTTT.

Here the CDR3 reads CASSQGSGQGGTEAFF. CDR3 coding DNA: TGTGCCAGCAGCCAGGGATCGGGACAGGGAGGCACTGAAGCTTTCTTT. This sequence joins TRBV27 and TRBJ1-1, with 9 bases fitting TRBD1. CDR1 and CDR2 from the germline V gene are MNHEY and SMNVEV (reference sequence). With V trimmed by 6 bases and J by 4 bases, 12 bases remained unmatched. CDR3 length: 16 amino acids.

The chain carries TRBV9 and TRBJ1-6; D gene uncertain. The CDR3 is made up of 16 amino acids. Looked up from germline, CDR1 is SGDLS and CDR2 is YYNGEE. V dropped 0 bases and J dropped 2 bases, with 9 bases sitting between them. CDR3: CASSVEASTYNSPLHF. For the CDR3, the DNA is TGTGCCAGCAGCGTAGAAGCATCAACCTATAATTCACCCCTCCACTTT.

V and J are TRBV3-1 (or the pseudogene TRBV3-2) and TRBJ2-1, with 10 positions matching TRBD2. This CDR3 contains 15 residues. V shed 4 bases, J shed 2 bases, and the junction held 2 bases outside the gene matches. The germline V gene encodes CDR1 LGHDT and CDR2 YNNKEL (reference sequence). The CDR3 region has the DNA TGTGCCAGCAGCCTTAGCGGGAGGACCTACAATGAGCAGTTCTTC. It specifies CASSLSGRTYNEQFF.

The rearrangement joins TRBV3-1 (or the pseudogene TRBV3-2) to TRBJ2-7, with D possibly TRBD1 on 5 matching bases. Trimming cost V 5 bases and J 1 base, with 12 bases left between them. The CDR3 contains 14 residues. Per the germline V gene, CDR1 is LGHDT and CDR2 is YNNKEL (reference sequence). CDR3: CASSTPGSSYEQYF. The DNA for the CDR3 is TGTGCCAGCAGCACCCCAGGGTCTTCCTACGAGCAGTACTTC.

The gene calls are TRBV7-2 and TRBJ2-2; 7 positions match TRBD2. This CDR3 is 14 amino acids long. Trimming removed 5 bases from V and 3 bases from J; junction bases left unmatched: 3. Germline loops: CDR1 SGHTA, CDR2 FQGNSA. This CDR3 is CASSGGGYTGELFF. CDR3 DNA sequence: TGTGCCAGCAGCGGCGGGGGTTACACCGGGGAGCTGTTTTTT. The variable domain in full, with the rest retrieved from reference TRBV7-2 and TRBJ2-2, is GAGVSQSPSNKVTEKGKDVELRCDPISGHTALYWYRQSLGQGLEFLIYFQGNSAPDKSGLPSDRFSAERTGGSVSTLTIQRTQQEDSAVYLCASSGGGYTGELFFGEGSRLTVL.

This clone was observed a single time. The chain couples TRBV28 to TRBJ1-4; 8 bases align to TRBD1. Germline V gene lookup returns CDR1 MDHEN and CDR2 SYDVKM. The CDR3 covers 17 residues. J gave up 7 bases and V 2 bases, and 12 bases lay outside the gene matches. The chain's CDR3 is CASSLAARRGPGEKLFF. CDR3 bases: TGTGCCAGCAGTTTAGCTGCCCGCAGGGGGCCGGGTGAAAAACTGTTTTTT.

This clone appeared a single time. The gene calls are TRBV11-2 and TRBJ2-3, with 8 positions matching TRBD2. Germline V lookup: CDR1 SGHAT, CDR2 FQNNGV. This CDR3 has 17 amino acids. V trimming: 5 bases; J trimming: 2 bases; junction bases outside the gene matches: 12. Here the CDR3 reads CASSPIRGGAHTDTQYF. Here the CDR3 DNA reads TGTGCCAGCAGCCCCATACGGGGGGGGGCACACACAGATACGCAGTATTTT.

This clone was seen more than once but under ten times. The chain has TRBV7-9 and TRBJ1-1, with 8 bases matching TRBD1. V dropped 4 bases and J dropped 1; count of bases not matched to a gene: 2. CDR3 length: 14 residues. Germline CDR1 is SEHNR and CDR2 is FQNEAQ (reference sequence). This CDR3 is CASSWTGRNTEAFF. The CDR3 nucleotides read TGTGCCAGCAGCTGGACAGGGAGGAACACTGAAGCTTTCTTT.